This paragraph covers one TCR beta chain sequence. This entry comes from a study of blood T cell repertoires in COVID-19. Study-level background: The United States, Italy and Spain supplied acute and convalescent COVID-19 samples. T cells, B-cell-depleted T cells, or PBMCs provided the cDNA or gDNA that served as material.

CDR1 LNHDA and CDR2 SQIVND come from the germline V gene (reference sequence). This CDR3 contains 15 residues. J was trimmed by 6 bases and V by 6 bases; bases with no gene match: 13. In the original analysis: Quantification of nucleated cells was approximated via reference gene primer amplification. TCRdb's copy holds only in-frame clones and misses some; the assay was immunoSEQ multiplex PCR. V and J calls and clone size follow that table, whereas D and trimming were derived from the DNA. This sample has approximately 58,000 clones, with over 75% found just once. The chain employs TRBV19 and TRBJ2-7, with 8 bases lining up with TRBD2. The sample consisted of peripheral blood. The sequence was obtained from a middle-aged man with active COVID-19. CDR3 nucleotide sequence: TGTGCCAGTAGCCCCGGTCAGCGGGAGTCTGGCGAGCAGTACTTC. Translated, it gives CASSPGQRESGEQYF.